This T cell receptor beta chain was found in a study of beta chain features in type 1 diabetes. The whole isolated RNA underwent reverse transcription, so sequencing captured expressed TCRB transcripts. Here immunoSEQ multiplex PCR was the method, and the copy in TCRdb shows in-frame clones only, minus some. The sample holds 500,000 to 850,000 clones, more than 13% seen once. Germline CDR1 and CDR2: ENHRY and SYGVKD. V was cut by 4 bases and J by 1 base, with 10 bases left in between. The CDR3 runs 14 residues. Remarks on this clone: Its antigen remains unknown.

Study findings and constraints: TCRB CDR3s were moderately but significantly shorter in Type 1 diabetes patients in all four CD4+ subsets. Compared with healthy donors, patients appeared to share more similar naive, central memory and regulatory TCRB repertoires.

V and J are TRBV10-3 and TRBJ2-5, with a tentative D call TRBD1 (6 bases). The sequence was collected from a man aged 18 to 30 with type 1 diabetes. Sequencing was carried out using naive CD4+ T cells from blood. CDR3 amino acids: CAISAVDSQETQYF. CDR3 nucleotides: TGTGCCATCAGTGCCGTGGACAGCCAAGAGACCCAGTACTTC.